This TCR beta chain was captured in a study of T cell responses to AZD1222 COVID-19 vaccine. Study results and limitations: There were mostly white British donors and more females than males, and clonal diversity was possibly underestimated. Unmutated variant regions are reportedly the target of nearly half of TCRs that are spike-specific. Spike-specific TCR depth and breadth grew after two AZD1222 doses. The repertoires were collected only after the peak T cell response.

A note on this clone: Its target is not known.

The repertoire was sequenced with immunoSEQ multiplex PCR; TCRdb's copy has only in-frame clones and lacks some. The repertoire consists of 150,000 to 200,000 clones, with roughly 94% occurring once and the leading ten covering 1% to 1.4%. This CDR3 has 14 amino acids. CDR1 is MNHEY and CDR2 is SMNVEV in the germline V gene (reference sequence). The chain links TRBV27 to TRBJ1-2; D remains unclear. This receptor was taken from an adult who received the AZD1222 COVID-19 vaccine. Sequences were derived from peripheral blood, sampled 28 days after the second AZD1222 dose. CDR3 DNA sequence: TGTGCATCGGGCGATGGAACAGCTAACTATGGCTACACCTTC. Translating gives CASGDGTANYGYTF.